This T cell receptor (beta chain) was captured in a study of technical replicates of blood from a handful of donors. The V end was cut by 7 bases, the J end by 9 bases, with 19 bases between. Germline values: CDR1 LNHDA, CDR2 SQIVND (reference sequence). CDR3 length: 14 amino acids. Sequenced by immunoSEQ multiplex PCR; TCRdb stores in-frame clones only, minus some. The repertoire holds around 100,000 clones, with around 96% as singletons. J is TRBJ2-1 and V is TRBV19; D possibly corresponds to TRBD1 (6 bases). The sequenced sample was T cells isolated from PBMCs. This clonotype was obtained from a human donor in good health. The CDR3 DNA follows: TGTGCCAGTAACCGGGACAACTTGGGGAGTGAGCAGTTCTTC. Translating gives CASNRDNLGSEQFF.